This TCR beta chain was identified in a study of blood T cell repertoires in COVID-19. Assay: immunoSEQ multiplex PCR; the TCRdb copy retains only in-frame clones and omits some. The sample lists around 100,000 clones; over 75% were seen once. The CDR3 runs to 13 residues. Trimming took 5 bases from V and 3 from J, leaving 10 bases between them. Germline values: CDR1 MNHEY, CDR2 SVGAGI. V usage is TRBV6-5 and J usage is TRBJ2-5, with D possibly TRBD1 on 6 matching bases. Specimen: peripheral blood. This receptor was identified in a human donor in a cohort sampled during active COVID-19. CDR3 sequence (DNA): TGTGCCAGCAGTCCGAGACAGGAAGAGACCCAGTACTTC. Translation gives CASSPRQEETQYF.